This is a list of T cell receptor beta chains from one sample in a study of OX40 agonist ivuxolimab in advanced cancers. Here immunoSEQ multiplex PCR was the method, and the copy in TCRdb shows in-frame clones only, minus some. The repertoire holds under 50,000 clones, 75% to 90% seen once, with 40% to 65% in the top ten. This sample comprised CD4+ or CD8+ T cells sorted from blood, obtained in a trial of the OX40 agonist ivuxolimab. These receptor sequences come from an adult with an advanced solid tumor such as melanoma, head and neck, liver or kidney cancer. Both conserved end residues are part of each CDR3. The D gene is left open where the match is weak. Not every row has a clone size; where given, it reads once, few, many or a size class.

CDR3nt	CDR3aa	d_gene	j_gene	v_gene	abundance
TGTGCCAGCAGTTACTCCGGACTAGCGGGAGCCTACGAGCAGTACTTC	CASSYSGLAGAYEQYF	TRBD2	TRBJ2-7	TRBV6-5	-
TGTGCCAGCAGCTTGCGGGGTAACTATGAGCAGTTCTTC	CASSLRGNYEQFF	-	TRBJ2-1	TRBV5-8	-
TGTGCCAGCTCACCTCAACAGGGAGACTCTGGAAACACCATATATTTT	CASSPQQGDSGNTIYF	-	TRBJ1-3	TRBV18	-
TGTGCCAGCAGTGCGAGGGACGCCCCCTACAATGAGCAGTTCTTC	CASSARDAPYNEQFF	-	TRBJ2-1	TRBV9	-
TGTGCCAGCAGCCGACGACAGGCCCCTAATCAGCCCCAGCATTTT	CASSRRQAPNQPQHF	-	TRBJ1-5	TRBV6-5	-
TGTGCCAGCAGCCCGCCTCCGGGACAGGGCCCTCTTTTCCCCACAGATACGCAGTATTTT	CASSPPPGQGPLFPTDTQYF	TRBD1	TRBJ2-3	TRBV9	once
TGTGCCAGCAGTGAAGGGGGGGAGTACTATGGCTACACCTTC	CASSEGGEYYGYTF	-	TRBJ1-2	TRBV10-3	-
TGCAGCGGGTTCAGCGGCCAAGAGACCCAGTACTTC	CSGFSGQETQYF	-	TRBJ2-5	TRBV29-1	-
TGTGCCAGCAGCTTGGCAGCCGGGACAGGCTATGGCTACACCTTC	CASSLAAGTGYGYTF	TRBD1	TRBJ1-2	TRBV5-5	-
TGTGCCAGCAGCCAAACTACCTACGAGCAGTACTTC	CASSQTTYEQYF	-	TRBJ2-7	TRBV14	-
TGTGCCAGCAGCTTAGCTCCGGACAGCCTCTACGAGCAGTACTTC	CASSLAPDSLYEQYF	-	TRBJ2-7	TRBV11-3	-
TGCGCCAGCAGCTTGACTAGCGGGAGTTACGAGCAGTACTTC	CASSLTSGSYEQYF	TRBD2	TRBJ2-7	TRBV5-1	-
TGCGCCAGCAGCCAAGGGGGAGGCTTATTCCCCCTCCACTTT	CASSQGGGLFPLHF	-	TRBJ1-6	TRBV4-1	-
TGTGCCAGCAGTTACCCCCTTTCTAGCGGCTCCTACGAGCAGTACTTC	CASSYPLSSGSYEQYF	TRBD2	TRBJ2-7	TRBV6-6	-
TGTGCCAGCAGTTTCAGGGGGCTGGGCGAAAAACTGTTTTTT	CASSFRGLGEKLFF	TRBD1	TRBJ1-4	TRBV27	-
TGTGCCAGCAGCTTCGACCGGGACAGGATGGTTCATTTT	CASSFDRDRMVHF	TRBD1	TRBJ1-3	TRBV5-4	-
TGTGCCAGCAGCCGGGCGCCGAACACCGGGGAGCTGTTTTTT	CASSRAPNTGELFF	-	TRBJ2-2	TRBV9	-
TGTGCCAGTAGGCAAGGGGCCGGCCCAGATACGCAGTATTTT	CASRQGAGPDTQYF	-	TRBJ2-3	TRBV19	-
TGTGCCAGCAGTGACAGCTCCTATGGCTACACCTTC	CASSDSSYGYTF	-	TRBJ1-2	TRBV27	-
TGCAGCGTTGAAGATCGGGACAGGGGAGCAGATACGCAGTATTTT	CSVEDRDRGADTQYF	TRBD1	TRBJ2-3	TRBV29-1	-
TGTGCCAGCAGCGGCAGAGATCTGAACACTGAAGCTTTCTTT	CASSGRDLNTEAFF	-	TRBJ1-1	TRBV9	-
TGCGCCAGCAGCTTGGGGGGGAGGCCTAGCACAGATACGCAGTATTTT	CASSLGGRPSTDTQYF	-	TRBJ2-3	TRBV5-1	-
TGTGCCAGTAGTACCTCGGGACTAGCGGGAGGTCCCACCTACGAGCAGTACTTC	CASSTSGLAGGPTYEQYF	TRBD2	TRBJ2-7	TRBV19	-
TGTGCCAGCAGCTTCGGCAGAACAAATCAGCCCCAGCATTTT	CASSFGRTNQPQHF	-	TRBJ1-5	TRBV5-5	-
TGTGCCAGCAGTGAAGACAGCGGGGGCGTGGATACGCAGTATTTT	CASSEDSGGVDTQYF	TRBD2	TRBJ2-3	TRBV6-1	-
TGTGCCAGCAGTCGAATAGATACGCAGTATTTT	CASSRIDTQYF	-	TRBJ2-3	TRBV28	-
TGTGCCAGCAGGGGGGAGGGGGCGCAAGAGACCCAGTACTTC	CASRGEGAQETQYF	-	TRBJ2-5	TRBV6-5	once
TGTGCCAGTAGTAGGACAAGGGGAAACACCATATATTTT	CASSRTRGNTIYF	-	TRBJ1-3	TRBV19	-
TGTGCCAGCACCAGGGGACCCGGCGGCTACGAGCAGTACTTC	CASTRGPGGYEQYF	-	TRBJ2-7	TRBV6-1	-
TGTGCCAGCAGCTATAAACCGCTTTCTTCGAACACCGGGGAGCTGTTTTTT	CASSYKPLSSNTGELFF	-	TRBJ2-2	TRBV7-9	-
TGCGCCAGCAGTGAGTTAGGGGGGGGGCCCGCGCAGCCCCAGCATTTT	CASSELGGGPAQPQHF	-	TRBJ1-5	TRBV10-2	once
TGTGCCAGCAGTTTTGCAGGACAGCCCCAGCATTTT	CASSFAGQPQHF	-	TRBJ1-5	TRBV6-5	once
TGTGCCAGCAGCCCAGAGGGGTCGGGGGGCGCGAACGAGCAGTACTTC	CASSPEGSGGANEQYF	-	TRBJ2-7	TRBV11-3	-
TGTGCCAGCTCACCGACCGGGACAGAGAGCTATGGCTACACCTTC	CASSPTGTESYGYTF	TRBD1	TRBJ1-2	TRBV18	-
TGCGCCAGCAGCACAGGGACAGGGGAGTATGGCTACACCTTC	CASSTGTGEYGYTF	TRBD1	TRBJ1-2	TRBV5-1	-
TGTGCCACCAGACGGGCCGATTCACCCCTCCACTTT	CATRRADSPLHF	-	TRBJ1-6	TRBV15	-
TGTGCCAGCAGTTTTTTACCGGTTGGCAATCAGCCCCAGCATTTT	CASSFLPVGNQPQHF	-	TRBJ1-5	TRBV28	-
TGTGCCAGCAGCGGGTTCGGGGCCTTCGCGAACACCGGGGAGCTGTTTTTT	CASSGFGAFANTGELFF	-	TRBJ2-2	TRBV11-1	-
TGTGCCAGCAGTGACCTTCCCCAATATGGCTACACCTTC	CASSDLPQYGYTF	-	TRBJ1-2	TRBV28	-
TGCGCCAGCAGCACGACAGCAACTAATGAAAAACTGTTTTTT	CASSTTATNEKLFF	-	TRBJ1-4	TRBV5-1	-
TGTGCTAGCAGCTTAGGAGCCGCCAACAATGAGCAGTTCTTC	CASSLGAANNEQFF	-	TRBJ2-1	TRBV7-7	few
TGTGCCTGGAGTGTACTTGGACCGAACACTGAAGCTTTCTTT	CAWSVLGPNTEAFF	-	TRBJ1-1	TRBV30	-
TGCAGCGGGGGGCGCTCCGGGGAAAAACTGTTTTTT	CSGGRSGEKLFF	-	TRBJ1-4	TRBV29-1	-
TGTGCCAGCAGCTCGGACTACGAGCAGTACTTC	CASSSDYEQYF	-	TRBJ2-7	TRBV11-3	-
TGCGCCAGCAGTGAGTCAACAGGCTATCAGCCCCAGCATTTT	CASSESTGYQPQHF	-	TRBJ1-5	TRBV10-2	-
TGCGCCAGCAGCCAAGGACATGGGGTCGTGACCCAGTACTTC	CASSQGHGVVTQYF	-	TRBJ2-5	TRBV5-1	-
TGCAGTCCCGGGACTACCTACGAGCAGTACTTC	CSPGTTYEQYF	TRBD2	TRBJ2-7	TRBV20-1	-
TGTGCCACCAGCAGAGACCGACTAGCTTGGCAGTTCTTC	CATSRDRLAWQFF	TRBD2	TRBJ2-1	TRBV15	-
TGTGCCAGCAGCTTAAACAGGGGGGAGACCCAGTACTTC	CASSLNRGETQYF	TRBD1	TRBJ2-5	TRBV7-2	-
TGTGCCAGTAGTATAGGGAACACTGAAGCTTTCTTT	CASSIGNTEAFF	-	TRBJ1-1	TRBV19	once
TGTGCCAGCAATGGTGGCAATCAGCCCCAGCATTTT	CASNGGNQPQHF	-	TRBJ1-5	TRBV28	-
TGTGCCAGCAGTTACTTTAGCGGGGGCTACGAGCAGTACTTC	CASSYFSGGYEQYF	TRBD2	TRBJ2-7	TRBV6-5	-
TGTGCCAGCAGTTTATCGACAGGGGCGGGTGGCTACACCTTC	CASSLSTGAGGYTF	TRBD1	TRBJ1-2	TRBV28	-
TGTGCCAGCTCACTAAATCGAGGGGGCTCTGGGGCCAACGTCCTGACTTTC	CASSLNRGGSGANVLTF	-	TRBJ2-6	TRBV18	once
TGTGCCAGTAGCCCCGGGACAGCACAAGAGACCCAGTACTTC	CASSPGTAQETQYF	TRBD1	TRBJ2-5	TRBV19	-